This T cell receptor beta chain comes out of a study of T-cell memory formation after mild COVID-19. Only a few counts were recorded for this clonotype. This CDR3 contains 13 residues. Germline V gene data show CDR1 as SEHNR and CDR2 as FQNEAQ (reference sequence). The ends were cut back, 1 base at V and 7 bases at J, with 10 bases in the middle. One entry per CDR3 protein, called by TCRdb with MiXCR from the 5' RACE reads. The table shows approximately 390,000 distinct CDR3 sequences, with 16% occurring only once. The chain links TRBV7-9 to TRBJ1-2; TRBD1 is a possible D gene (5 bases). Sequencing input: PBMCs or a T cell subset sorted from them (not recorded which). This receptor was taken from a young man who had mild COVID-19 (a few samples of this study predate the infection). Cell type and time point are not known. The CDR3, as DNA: TGTGCCAGCAGCTTAGGGCAGGGCCCTGGCTACACCTTC. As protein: CASSLGQGPGYTF.